This T cell receptor beta chain was captured by sequencing in a study of tumor-infiltrating lymphocytes in primary liver carcinoma. Regarding this clonotype: The antigen is unknown. The conserved phenylalanine or tryptophan is not found at the CDR3 terminus, so this likely reflects a read error.

Study conclusions and caveats: Less overlap was seen in tumor-adjacent and tumor-blood pairs than in tumor region pairs.

TCR beta cDNA came from roughly 550 ng total RNA, primed with a constant-region primer. Construction of TCR beta libraries relied on three successive nested multiplex PCR rounds employing slightly modified ARM-PCR. TRBV1-TRBV30 forward primers and a C-beta reverse primer were used in the first two PCR rounds, which each ran for 10 cycles. Each CDR3 protein is one row after TCRdb ran MiXCR on the multiplex PCR reads. The profile covers roughly 20,000 distinct CDR3 sequences, with roughly 79% appearing a single time and 35% to 50% taken by the ten largest. The CDR3 consists of 15 residues. Germline-derived CDR1 and CDR2 are SGHAT and FQNNGV. V lost 7 bases and J 3 bases, leaving 17 bases between the germline ends. DNA and RNA were both co-extracted from approximately 20-30 mg of bulk tissue that had not been sorted. Whichever tumor sample was examined, it had over 75% viable tumor cells.

This receptor was identified in a woman aged 25 to 39 with primary liver carcinoma and hepatitis B virus infection. The chain carries TRBV11-2 and TRBJ2-3; no clear D gene. The material sequenced was liver tumor tissue from sampling region 1. This sample's subset: tumor region T1, superior pole. As DNA, the CDR3 is TGTGCCAGCACCTCTTTACTCTCTGGTACAGATACGCAGTATCTT. It codes for CASTSLLSGTDTQYL.